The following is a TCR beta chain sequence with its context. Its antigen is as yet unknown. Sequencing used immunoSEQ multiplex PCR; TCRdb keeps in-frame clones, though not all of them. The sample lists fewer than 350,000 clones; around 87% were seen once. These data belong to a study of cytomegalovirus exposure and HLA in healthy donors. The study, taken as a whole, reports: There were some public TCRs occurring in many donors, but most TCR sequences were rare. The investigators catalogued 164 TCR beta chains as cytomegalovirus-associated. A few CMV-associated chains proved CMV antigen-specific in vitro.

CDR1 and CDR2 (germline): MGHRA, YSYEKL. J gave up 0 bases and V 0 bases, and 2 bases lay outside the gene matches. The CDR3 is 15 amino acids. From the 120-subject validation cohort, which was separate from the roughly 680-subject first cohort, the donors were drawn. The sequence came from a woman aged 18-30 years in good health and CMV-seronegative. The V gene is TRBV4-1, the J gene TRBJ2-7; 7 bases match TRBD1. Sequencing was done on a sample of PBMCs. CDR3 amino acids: CASSQDAGGSYEQYF. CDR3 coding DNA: TGCGCCAGCAGCCAAGATGCAGGGGGCTCCTACGAGCAGTACTTC.